The TCR beta chain under discussion was sequenced for a study of graft-versus-host responses after intestinal transplantation. Broader study findings: Early post-transplant falls in HvG clones accompanied the peak levels of circulating GvH clones.

Germline values: CDR1 SGHTA, CDR2 FQGNSA. The ends lost 3 bases at V and 0 bases at J; junction bases unmatched: 4. The CDR3 spans 16 residues. Only in-frame clones appear in the TCRdb table, and some are missing; sequencing was by immunoSEQ multiplex PCR. Seen here are about 84,000 clones, more than 85% observed once, and the top ten hold approximately 0.32%. About this clone: Its specificity is not known.

This chain uses TRBV7-2 with TRBJ2-7; 11 nucleotides match TRBD1. The sequences come from unstimulated CD4+ T cells sorted from spleen or lymph node cells, collected before transplant. The clonotype comes from a human donor who was the organ donor for an intestinal transplant. The CDR3 is CASSLSGTGGSYEQYF. As DNA, the CDR3 is TGTGCCAGCAGCTTGTCCGGGACAGGGGGCTCCTACGAGCAGTACTTC.